Shown below are 10 T cell receptor beta chains from a single sample sequenced in a study of cytotoxic CD8 clonotypes in ibrutinib-treated CLL. Sequencing used immunoSEQ multiplex PCR; TCRdb keeps in-frame clones, though not all of them. The sample yields about 130,000 clones, about four fifths seen once. Sample: PBMCs, taken after 12 months of ibrutinib treatment. These receptors originate from a human donor with chronic lymphocytic leukemia.

This sequence joins TRBV6-1 and TRBJ2-7, with D unresolved. This CDR3 has 15 amino acids. CDR1 is MNHNS, CDR2 SASEGT, per germline. Trimming removed 5 bases from V and 1 base from J, with 15 bases in between. CDR3 sequence (DNA): TGTGCCAGCAGTAAACAGTATGGGGATTCCTACGAGCAGTACTTC. The encoded protein is CASSKQYGDSYEQYF.

This chain uses TRBV10-1 with TRBJ2-5; 8 nucleotides agree with TRBD2. CDR3 length: 15 amino acids. Germline V gene sequence: CDR1 WNHNN, CDR2 SYGVQD (reference sequence). Trimming cost V 4 bases and J 1 base; bases outside gene matches: 5. The CDR3 protein is CASSGVAGPQETQYF. CDR3 DNA: TGCGCCAGCAGTGGGGTAGCGGGACCCCAAGAGACCCAGTACTTC.

The chain carries TRBV5-1 and TRBJ1-1; no clear D. This CDR3 spans 13 amino acids. Germline-derived CDR1 and CDR2 are SGHRS and YFSETQ. The ends were cut back, 6 bases at V and 0 bases at J, with 9 bases in the middle. In DNA form, the CDR3 reads TGCGCCAGCATGGAGATGATGAACACTGAAGCTTTCTTT. Amino acids: CASMEMMNTEAFF.

The chain employs TRBV11-3 and TRBJ2-1; maybe TRBD2 (5 bases). CDR1 and CDR2 (germline): SGHNT, YENEEA. V gave up 4 bases and J gave up 10 bases, with 11 bases separating them. The CDR3 runs 12 residues. CDR3 sequence: CASSSDWNEQFF. CDR3 DNA sequence: TGTGCCAGCAGCTCGGACTGGAACGAGCAGTTCTTC.

The J gene is TRBJ2-7, the V gene TRBV7-9, with D maybe TRBD2 (5 bases). This CDR3 contains 17 residues. The V end was cut by 2 bases, the J end by 4 bases, with 21 bases between. Germline CDR1 SEHNR, CDR2 FQNEAQ (reference sequence). CDR3 amino acids: CASSLIGENITTYEQYF. The CDR3 DNA sequence: TGTGCCAGCAGCTTAATCGGGGAGAATATAACTACGTACGAGCAGTACTTC.

The chain has TRBV4-2 and TRBJ2-3, with 15 bases aligning to TRBD2. Germline V gene data show CDR1 as LGHNA and CDR2 as YNFKEQ. V lost 4 bases, J lost 7 bases, and 6 bases stayed unmatched. The CDR3 length is 16 residues. The CDR3 coding sequence is TGTGCCAGCAGCCCCCGGACTAGCGGGAGGGAGAATACGCAGTATTTT. Its translation is CASSPRTSGRENTQYF.

The rearrangement uses TRBV4-1 and TRBJ1-4; 9 nucleotides agree with TRBD1. J was trimmed by 4 bases and V by 6 bases; bases with no gene match: 9. The CDR3 contains 16 residues. Germline V gene lookup returns CDR1 MGHRA and CDR2 YSYEKL. The CDR3 DNA follows: TGCGCCAGCAGTCTTCGGGACAGGGCTCTTAATGAAAAACTGTTTTTT. It specifies CASSLRDRALNEKLFF.

This clone was picked up one time. The rearrangement joins TRBV9 to TRBJ2-1, with TRBD2 matching over 8 bases. The length of the CDR3 is 16 residues. The trim removed 0 bases at V and 9 bases at J, leaving 11 bases unmatched. In germline, CDR1 is SGDLS, CDR2 YYNGEE. The CDR3 DNA reads as TGTGCCAGCAGCGTAGGGGGAGCGGGAGTGTTTAGTGAGCAGTTCTTC. Amino acid sequence: CASSVGGAGVFSEQFF.

This sequence joins TRBV5-1 and TRBJ2-5, with a tentative D call TRBD1 (6 bases). The CDR3 runs to 15 residues. CDR1 and CDR2 (germline): SGHRS, YFSETQ. The V end was cut by 0 bases, the J end by 4 bases, with 13 bases between. This chain's CDR3 is CASSLGGSRGETQYF. CDR3 in DNA: TGCGCCAGCAGCTTGGGGGGCAGCAGGGGAGAGACCCAGTACTTC.

CDR3 in amino acids: CASNGGGNQPQHF. CDR3 sequence (DNA): TGCGCCAGCAACGGCGGAGGCAATCAGCCCCAGCATTTT. The chain combines TRBV4-1 with TRBJ1-5; D is undetermined. V lost 7 bases and J 2 bases, leaving 9 bases between the germline ends. Germline V gives CDR1 MGHRA, CDR2 YSYEKL. The CDR3 is 13 residues long.